The source of this T cell receptor (beta chain) is a study of cytomegalovirus exposure and HLA in healthy donors. The overall study: As released early, the data held about 85 million unique TCRs from HLA-typed donors. Whole-study findings and limits: The authors assumed roughly uniform sequencing depth across donors for presence/absence analyses. HLA alleles were associated with some 17,000 TCR beta sequences in a later analysis at 0.05 false discovery rate.

In the PCR, 60 Vbeta and 13 Jbeta primers were used. TCRdb's copy holds only in-frame clones and misses some; the assay was immunoSEQ multiplex PCR. The sample has under 200,000 clones, around 65% seen once. Concerning this clone itself: Antigen: not known.

This sequence was found in a woman aged 40 to 49 in good health and CMV-seropositive. The specimen sequenced was PBMCs.

The chain's CDR3 is CASSLGVAGGQDTQYF. Written as DNA, the CDR3 is TGTGCCAGCAGTCTTGGAGTAGCGGGGGGGCAGGATACGCAGTATTTT. V and J are TRBV6-6 and TRBJ2-3; TRBD2 matches at 11 bases. This CDR3 has 16 amino acids. Trimming at V came to 5 bases and at J to 6 bases, leaving 10 bases not matched to a gene. Germline assignment: CDR1 MNHNY and CDR2 SVGAGI (reference sequence).